Listed below are T cell receptor beta chains from one sample, sequenced in a study of PD-1 blockade in classical Hodgkin lymphoma. Data came from immunoSEQ multiplex PCR; TCRdb stores just in-frame clones and leaves some out. There are around 18,000 clones in the sample; about 75% occur only once, and about 2.2% lies in the top ten. The sequencing here drew on CD4+ T cells from blood, taken before the fourth cycle of nivolumab. The receptors were gathered from a human donor with classical Hodgkin lymphoma. Both conserved end residues are part of each CDR3. Each record gives: CDR3 DNA, CDR3 protein, J gene, V gene, clone size, D gene. The D gene is left open where the match is weak. Part of the rows lack a size; the others show once, few, many or a class for expanded clones.

CDR3nt: TGTGCCAGTAGGGGGACAGGGGGTAGGCCCGGGGAGCTGTTTTTT
CDR3aa: CASRGTGGRPGELFF
j_gene: TRBJ2-2
v_gene: TRBV19
abundance: few
d_gene: TRBD1

CDR3nt: TGCGCCAGTAGACCGAGCTCCTATAATTCACCCCTCCACTTT
CDR3aa: CASRPSSYNSPLHF
j_gene: TRBJ1-6
v_gene: TRBV10-2
abundance: NA
d_gene: NA

CDR3nt: TGTGCCAGTAGGCTTAGAACGGACTCTGGAAACACCATATATTTT
CDR3aa: CASRLRTDSGNTIYF
j_gene: TRBJ1-3
v_gene: TRBV19
abundance: NA
d_gene: NA

CDR3nt: TGTGCCTGGGTCCAGGGCGGCACAGATACGCAGTATTTT
CDR3aa: CAWVQGGTDTQYF
j_gene: TRBJ2-3
v_gene: TRBV30
abundance: few
d_gene: NA

CDR3nt: TGTGCCAGCAGCTTAGGCGGCGGCAGGGAGTATGACCTCGATGGCTACACCTTC
CDR3aa: CASSLGGGREYDLDGYTF
j_gene: TRBJ1-2
v_gene: TRBV7-9
abundance: NA
d_gene: NA

CDR3nt: TGTGCCAGCAGCGGACACCTTTATGGCTACACCTTC
CDR3aa: CASSGHLYGYTF
j_gene: TRBJ1-2
v_gene: TRBV5-6
abundance: NA
d_gene: NA

CDR3nt: TGTGCCAGCAGTCCCTCGGGTGAGAGAGGGTTTGGTGAAGCTTTCTTT
CDR3aa: CASSPSGERGFGEAFF
j_gene: TRBJ1-1
v_gene: TRBV6-6
abundance: NA
d_gene: NA

CDR3nt: TGTGCCAGTAGTATCGTCCCACCGCCTAATTCACCCCTCCACTTT
CDR3aa: CASSIVPPPNSPLHF
j_gene: TRBJ1-6
v_gene: TRBV19
abundance: NA
d_gene: NA

CDR3nt: TGTGCCAGCAGCCAATTCTATGGCTACACCTTC
CDR3aa: CASSQFYGYTF
j_gene: TRBJ1-2
v_gene: TRBV7-2
abundance: NA
d_gene: NA

CDR3nt: TGCAGCGTTGTAGCGGGGGCTAACACCGGGGAGCTGTTTTTT
CDR3aa: CSVVAGANTGELFF
j_gene: TRBJ2-2
v_gene: TRBV29-1
abundance: once
d_gene: TRBD2

CDR3nt: TGTGCCAGTAGTTCCCCGGCAGGGAGCAATCAGCCCCAGCATTTT
CDR3aa: CASSSPAGSNQPQHF
j_gene: TRBJ1-5
v_gene: TRBV19
abundance: NA
d_gene: NA

CDR3nt: TGTGCCAGCAGCTTGGTTGGGCAGGGGATCCAAGAGACCCAGTACTTC
CDR3aa: CASSLVGQGIQETQYF
j_gene: TRBJ2-5
v_gene: TRBV5-6
abundance: NA
d_gene: NA

CDR3nt: TGTGCCAGCAGCCAAGGGACTAGCGAAACAGATACGCAGTATTTT
CDR3aa: CASSQGTSETDTQYF
j_gene: TRBJ2-3
v_gene: TRBV4-2
abundance: once
d_gene: TRBD2

CDR3nt: TGTGCCAGCAGGTTGGGTACCTCCGGGGTGAACACTGAAGCTTTCTTT
CDR3aa: CASRLGTSGVNTEAFF
j_gene: TRBJ1-1
v_gene: TRBV28
abundance: NA
d_gene: NA

CDR3nt: TGTGCCAGCAGCCAAGGGACAGGGTACACCGGGGAGCTGTTTTTT
CDR3aa: CASSQGTGYTGELFF
j_gene: TRBJ2-2
v_gene: TRBV7-9
abundance: NA
d_gene: TRBD1

CDR3nt: TGTGCCAGCAGCCGTGGAGGGCAGCAAGAGACCCAGTACTTC
CDR3aa: CASSRGGQQETQYF
j_gene: TRBJ2-5
v_gene: TRBV7-2
abundance: once
d_gene: NA

CDR3nt: TGTGCCAGCAGCTTAGGCGGAACAGGGAAGTTTCAGCCCCAGCATTTT
CDR3aa: CASSLGGTGKFQPQHF
j_gene: TRBJ1-5
v_gene: TRBV7-2
abundance: NA
d_gene: NA

CDR3nt: TGTGCCAGTAGTATTCAGGGTGGGAACACTGAAGCTTTCTTT
CDR3aa: CASSIQGGNTEAFF
j_gene: TRBJ1-1
v_gene: TRBV19
abundance: NA
d_gene: NA

CDR3nt: TGTGCCAGCAGCCAAGATCGGACTTTCAACTACAATGAGCAGTTCTTC
CDR3aa: CASSQDRTFNYNEQFF
j_gene: TRBJ2-1
v_gene: TRBV14
abundance: NA
d_gene: NA

CDR3nt: TGTGCCAGCAGTTACCGACATAATACAGGGATCACTGAAGCTTTCTTT
CDR3aa: CASSYRHNTGITEAFF
j_gene: TRBJ1-1
v_gene: TRBV6-5
abundance: NA
d_gene: NA

CDR3nt: TGTGCCAGCAGACCAGGGGACAGGGATGAAAAACTGTTTTTT
CDR3aa: CASRPGDRDEKLFF
j_gene: TRBJ1-4
v_gene: TRBV28
abundance: NA
d_gene: TRBD1

CDR3nt: TGTGCCAGCAGCCAAGGCGGAGGAATCGGACAGGATCACACCGGGGAGCTGTTTTTT
CDR3aa: CASSQGGGIGQDHTGELFF
j_gene: TRBJ2-2
v_gene: TRBV4-2
abundance: NA
d_gene: TRBD1

CDR3nt: TGTGCCAGCAGCTTGGTCGGGGTTAGTTCACCCCTCCACTTT
CDR3aa: CASSLVGVSSPLHF
j_gene: TRBJ1-6
v_gene: TRBV5-6
abundance: NA
d_gene: NA

CDR3nt: TGTGCCAGCAGCTTAGCTGGAGGAGGTACAACTAATGAAAAACTGTTTTTT
CDR3aa: CASSLAGGGTTNEKLFF
j_gene: TRBJ1-4
v_gene: TRBV7-2
abundance: NA
d_gene: NA

CDR3nt: TGTGCCAGCAAGAGGATCGCACCCGAAAGGCCCTATAATTCACCCCTCCACTTT
CDR3aa: CASKRIAPERPYNSPLHF
j_gene: TRBJ1-6
v_gene: TRBV28
abundance: NA
d_gene: NA

CDR3nt: TGTGCCAGCAGCCCCAACCCGGGGACTAACTCCTACGAGCAGTACTTC
CDR3aa: CASSPNPGTNSYEQYF
j_gene: TRBJ2-7
v_gene: TRBV7-8
abundance: few
d_gene: TRBD2

CDR3nt: TGTGCCAGCAGTGACTCGACAAGGGGCTTGCATGGCTACACCTTC
CDR3aa: CASSDSTRGLHGYTF
j_gene: TRBJ1-2
v_gene: TRBV6-4
abundance: NA
d_gene: NA

CDR3nt: TGTGCCAGCAGTGAAGGAGGACAGGGATGGGCCGGGGAGCTGTTTTTT
CDR3aa: CASSEGGQGWAGELFF
j_gene: TRBJ2-2
v_gene: TRBV2
abundance: NA
d_gene: TRBD1

CDR3nt: TGTGCCAGCAGCGTAGGAGTCGACCCGCGGAATTCACCCCTCCACTTT
CDR3aa: CASSVGVDPRNSPLHF
j_gene: TRBJ1-6
v_gene: TRBV9
abundance: NA
d_gene: NA

CDR3nt: TGTGCCAGCAGCTTGCAGGGTATCACAACTAATGAAAAACTGTTTTTT
CDR3aa: CASSLQGITTNEKLFF
j_gene: TRBJ1-4
v_gene: TRBV7-8
abundance: NA
d_gene: NA

CDR3nt: TGTGCCAGTAGTATAGTATTCGCGGGAGTGTACGAGCAGTACTTC
CDR3aa: CASSIVFAGVYEQYF
j_gene: TRBJ2-7
v_gene: TRBV19
abundance: NA
d_gene: TRBD2

CDR3nt: TGTGCCAGCAACAGTTTCGGTTATGGCGGGGAGCTGTTTTTT
CDR3aa: CASNSFGYGGELFF
j_gene: TRBJ2-2
v_gene: TRBV28
abundance: NA
d_gene: NA

CDR3nt: TGTGCCAGCAGTTACTCGGGAAAGCAGCCCCAGCATTTT
CDR3aa: CASSYSGKQPQHF
j_gene: TRBJ1-5
v_gene: TRBV6-6
abundance: once
d_gene: NA

CDR3nt: TGTGCCAGCAGCCCCCATAGGAGGGATTATGGCTACACCTTC
CDR3aa: CASSPHRRDYGYTF
j_gene: TRBJ1-2
v_gene: TRBV7-2
abundance: NA
d_gene: NA

CDR3nt: TGTGCTAGCAGCCCAGGACTAGCGGGAGGCGGTACGCAGTATTTT
CDR3aa: CASSPGLAGGGTQYF
j_gene: TRBJ2-3
v_gene: TRBV7-7
abundance: NA
d_gene: TRBD2

CDR3nt: TGTGCCAGCTCACCATCGGGGGCCAGGGTTACGAACACTGAAGCTTTCTTT
CDR3aa: CASSPSGARVTNTEAFF
j_gene: TRBJ1-1
v_gene: TRBV18
abundance: NA
d_gene: NA

CDR3nt: TGTGCCAGCAGTGAAATGAGGGACATTTGGTCAGAAGATACGCAGTATTTT
CDR3aa: CASSEMRDIWSEDTQYF
j_gene: TRBJ2-3
v_gene: TRBV6-1
abundance: NA
d_gene: NA

CDR3nt: TGTGCCAGCAGTCTGACAGTTTATAGCAATCAGCCCCAGCATTTT
CDR3aa: CASSLTVYSNQPQHF
j_gene: TRBJ1-5
v_gene: TRBV27
abundance: few
d_gene: NA

CDR3nt: TGTGCCAGCAGTTCCGAGGACCGAACTACCTACGAGCAGTACTTC
CDR3aa: CASSSEDRTTYEQYF
j_gene: TRBJ2-7
v_gene: TRBV6-6
abundance: few
d_gene: NA

CDR3nt: TGTGCCAGCAGCTTAGGGTCAGAGTGGCAGACCCAGTACTTC
CDR3aa: CASSLGSEWQTQYF
j_gene: TRBJ2-5
v_gene: TRBV7-6
abundance: NA
d_gene: NA

CDR3nt: TGTGCCAGCAGCTTAGCGCGGGTAGCGGGTACCGTGGCTCCCAGCCCCCATGAGCAGTTCTTC
CDR3aa: CASSLARVAGTVAPSPHEQFF
j_gene: TRBJ2-1
v_gene: TRBV7-2
abundance: NA
d_gene: TRBD2

CDR3nt: TGCGCCAGCAGCTTGGGACAGGGAGCCTATGGCTACACCTTC
CDR3aa: CASSLGQGAYGYTF
j_gene: TRBJ1-2
v_gene: TRBV5-1
abundance: NA
d_gene: TRBD1

CDR3nt: TGTGCCAGCAGCTTAGGGTCAGGGAAACGCAATCAGCCCCAGCATTTT
CDR3aa: CASSLGSGKRNQPQHF
j_gene: TRBJ1-5
v_gene: TRBV7-2
abundance: NA
d_gene: NA

CDR3nt: TGTGCCAGCAGTTTAACGGGGGGGGGACAAGAGACCCAGTACTTC
CDR3aa: CASSLTGGGQETQYF
j_gene: TRBJ2-5
v_gene: TRBV28
abundance: NA
d_gene: TRBD2

CDR3nt: TGCGCCAGCAGCCCCCGTGAGGGGATGAACACTGAAGCTTTCTTT
CDR3aa: CASSPREGMNTEAFF
j_gene: TRBJ1-1
v_gene: TRBV5-1
abundance: once
d_gene: NA

CDR3nt: TGTGCCAGCAAACGGACAGGAGTGAACACTGAAGCTTTCTTT
CDR3aa: CASKRTGVNTEAFF
j_gene: TRBJ1-1
v_gene: TRBV7-2
abundance: NA
d_gene: TRBD1

CDR3nt: TGTGCCAGTAGGAGAGAACAGGGTTCCTACAATGAGCAGTTCTTC
CDR3aa: CASRREQGSYNEQFF
j_gene: TRBJ2-1
v_gene: TRBV19
abundance: NA
d_gene: NA

CDR3nt: TGCAGTTGCGGCAGTAATGAAAAACTGTTTTTT
CDR3aa: CSCGSNEKLFF
j_gene: TRBJ1-4
v_gene: TRBV20-1
abundance: NA
d_gene: NA

CDR3nt: TGTGCCAGCAGTGACTCGACTGTGGACAGGAACACTGAAGCTTTCTTT
CDR3aa: CASSDSTVDRNTEAFF
j_gene: TRBJ1-1
v_gene: TRBV6-4
abundance: NA
d_gene: NA

CDR3nt: TGTGCCAGTAGTATGACGCCATTCTCTGGAAACACCATATATTTT
CDR3aa: CASSMTPFSGNTIYF
j_gene: TRBJ1-3
v_gene: TRBV19
abundance: NA
d_gene: NA

CDR3nt: TGCAGCGGAGGTGAGCAGTTCTTC
CDR3aa: CSGGEQFF
j_gene: TRBJ2-1
v_gene: TRBV29-1
abundance: NA
d_gene: NA

CDR3nt: TGTGCCAGCAGTGTTTCGGGTTTAGATACGCAGTATTTT
CDR3aa: CASSVSGLDTQYF
j_gene: TRBJ2-3
v_gene: TRBV2
abundance: NA
d_gene: NA

CDR3nt: TGTGCCACCCCGGGACGCCGGTCCTACGAGCAGTACTTC
CDR3aa: CATPGRRSYEQYF
j_gene: TRBJ2-7
v_gene: TRBV19
abundance: NA
d_gene: NA

CDR3nt: TGCGCCAGCAGCCCCTGGAGGGGACTCGCCACCGGGGAGCTGTTTTTT
CDR3aa: CASSPWRGLATGELFF
j_gene: TRBJ2-2
v_gene: TRBV4-3
abundance: NA
d_gene: NA

CDR3nt: TGTGCCAGTAGTATTTCGGTCTATGGCTACACCTTC
CDR3aa: CASSISVYGYTF
j_gene: TRBJ1-2
v_gene: TRBV19
abundance: medium-sized
d_gene: NA

CDR3nt: TGTGCCTGGAGTGTACGAGGAGGGGGCATCGGCTACACCTTC
CDR3aa: CAWSVRGGGIGYTF
j_gene: TRBJ1-2
v_gene: TRBV30
abundance: few
d_gene: TRBD1

CDR3nt: TGCGCCAGCAGCCAAGGGACCATACTCCGGGACTATTCGAACCAGCAGTACTTC
CDR3aa: CASSQGTILRDYSNQQYF
j_gene: TRBJ2-7
v_gene: TRBV5-1
abundance: NA
d_gene: TRBD2

CDR3nt: TGTGCCTGGAGTCCGACAGGGGGCGGTGGCAATGAGCAGTTCTTC
CDR3aa: CAWSPTGGGGNEQFF
j_gene: TRBJ2-1
v_gene: TRBV30
abundance: few
d_gene: TRBD1

CDR3nt: TGTGCCAGCAGCCCCTTCCGGGCCAGGGCGGTGGGCTACACCTTC
CDR3aa: CASSPFRARAVGYTF
j_gene: TRBJ1-2
v_gene: TRBV7-8
abundance: few
d_gene: NA

CDR3nt: TGTGCCAGCAGCGTAGGTACGGGACTAGCGACCTACGAGCAGTACTTC
CDR3aa: CASSVGTGLATYEQYF
j_gene: TRBJ2-7
v_gene: TRBV9
abundance: NA
d_gene: TRBD2